These T cell receptor beta chains were read from a single sample in a study of blood T cell repertoires in COVID-19. Sequencing was performed with immunoSEQ multiplex PCR; in TCRdb, only in-frame clones are kept and a portion is missing. The sample comprises over 85,000 clones, around 85% of which are singletons, and approximately 2.8% rests with the top ten. Sample: peripheral blood. These receptors all stem from an elderly woman with COVID-19, enrolled during active disease. CDR3s include the opening cysteine and the closing phenylalanine or tryptophan. Fields, in order: D gene, CDR3 length, clone size, V gene, J gene, CDR3 DNA, CDR3 protein. A D gene is named only where the DNA matches it firmly. Not every row has a clone size; where given, it reads once, few, many or a size class.

d_gene: -
len: 13
abundance: -
v_gene: TRBV7-2
j_gene: TRBJ1-2
CDR3nt: TGTGCCACCGATCGTGGGGGCAACTATGGCTACACCTTC
CDR3aa: CATDRGGNYGYTF

d_gene: TRBD2
len: 15
abundance: -
v_gene: TRBV11-2
j_gene: TRBJ2-7
CDR3nt: TGTGCCAGCAGCACAGAACTAGCGGAGGCCTACGAGCAGTACTTC
CDR3aa: CASSTELAEAYEQYF

d_gene: TRBD1
len: 12
abundance: -
v_gene: TRBV25-1
j_gene: TRBJ1-1
CDR3nt: TGTGCCAGCAGTGAGGACAGGACTGAAGCTTTCTTT
CDR3aa: CASSEDRTEAFF

d_gene: -
len: 15
abundance: -
v_gene: TRBV7-2
j_gene: TRBJ2-2
CDR3nt: TGTGCCAGCAGCTTAGCGCAGGGGCGGACCGGGGAGCTGTTTTTT
CDR3aa: CASSLAQGRTGELFF

d_gene: TRBD1
len: 15
abundance: once
v_gene: TRBV5-1
j_gene: TRBJ1-2
CDR3nt: TGCGCCAGCAGCTTGGTCAGATCAGGGGGCTATGGCTACACCTTC
CDR3aa: CASSLVRSGGYGYTF

d_gene: -
len: 15
abundance: -
v_gene: TRBV6-1
j_gene: TRBJ2-1
CDR3nt: TGTGCCAGCAGTGAATCCGGGACAAGCTACAATGAGCAGTTCTTC
CDR3aa: CASSESGTSYNEQFF

d_gene: TRBD1
len: 15
abundance: -
v_gene: TRBV18
j_gene: TRBJ1-3
CDR3nt: TGTGCCAGCTCACCTCCGGCGGAGGGGGCCCACACCATATATTTT
CDR3aa: CASSPPAEGAHTIYF

d_gene: -
len: 13
abundance: -
v_gene: TRBV29-1
j_gene: TRBJ1-2
CDR3nt: TGCAGCGTTGACGGGCCAGGGCAATATGGCTACACCTTC
CDR3aa: CSVDGPGQYGYTF

d_gene: TRBD2
len: 15
abundance: -
v_gene: TRBV27
j_gene: TRBJ2-3
CDR3nt: TGTGCCAGCAGTTTAATAGCGGGAGGGTCCGATACGCAGTATTTT
CDR3aa: CASSLIAGGSDTQYF

d_gene: TRBD1
len: 12
abundance: -
v_gene: TRBV27
j_gene: TRBJ1-1
CDR3nt: TGTGCCAGCAGTACCTGGACAGGGGAAGCTTTCTTT
CDR3aa: CASSTWTGEAFF

d_gene: TRBD2
len: 15
abundance: -
v_gene: TRBV3-1/TRBV3-2
j_gene: TRBJ2-2
CDR3nt: TGTGCCAGCAGTCGGACTAGCGGGTATACCGGGGAGCTGTTTTTT
CDR3aa: CASSRTSGYTGELFF

d_gene: TRBD2
len: 15
abundance: -
v_gene: TRBV7-3
j_gene: TRBJ2-1
CDR3nt: TGTGCCAGCAGCATGACTAGCGGGAGTGATAATGAGCAGTTCTTC
CDR3aa: CASSMTSGSDNEQFF

d_gene: TRBD1
len: 13
abundance: -
v_gene: TRBV5-1
j_gene: TRBJ1-1
CDR3nt: TGCGCCAGCAGCTCCCAGGGGGCCACTGAAGCTTTCTTT
CDR3aa: CASSSQGATEAFF

d_gene: -
len: 16
abundance: -
v_gene: TRBV27
j_gene: TRBJ2-1
CDR3nt: TGTGCCAGCAGCTTACTCCGGGGACTGGGCCCGGATGAGCAGTTCTTC
CDR3aa: CASSLLRGLGPDEQFF

d_gene: -
len: 13
abundance: -
v_gene: TRBV28
j_gene: TRBJ1-2
CDR3nt: TGTGCCGCACACGGAGGGAATAACTATGGCTACACCTTC
CDR3aa: CAAHGGNNYGYTF

d_gene: TRBD1
len: 14
abundance: -
v_gene: TRBV10-3
j_gene: TRBJ1-4
CDR3nt: TGTGCCATCAGCCCCGGGACAGGGAATGAAAAACTGTTTTTT
CDR3aa: CAISPGTGNEKLFF

d_gene: TRBD2
len: 18
abundance: -
v_gene: TRBV4-2
j_gene: TRBJ2-7
CDR3nt: TGTGCCAGCAGCCAATGGTCGGGGACTAGCGGGGGGGCTGCAGTGCAGTACTTC
CDR3aa: CASSQWSGTSGGAAVQYF

d_gene: TRBD2
len: 14
abundance: -
v_gene: TRBV6-6
j_gene: TRBJ2-1
CDR3nt: TGTGCCAGCAGCCTAGCGGGGGGTAGTAATGAGCAGTTCTTC
CDR3aa: CASSLAGGSNEQFF

d_gene: -
len: 13
abundance: -
v_gene: TRBV30
j_gene: TRBJ1-1
CDR3nt: TGTGCCGTACAGGGTCGGAGGAACACTGAAGCTTTCTTT
CDR3aa: CAVQGRRNTEAFF

d_gene: TRBD2
len: 15
abundance: -
v_gene: TRBV5-4
j_gene: TRBJ2-5
CDR3nt: TGTGCCAGCAGCTTGGGGCTAGCGGGAATCGAGACCCAGTACTTC
CDR3aa: CASSLGLAGIETQYF

d_gene: -
len: 13
abundance: -
v_gene: TRBV19
j_gene: TRBJ2-7
CDR3nt: TGTGCCAGTAGTCTGGGGCCGCTCTACGAGCAGTACTTC
CDR3aa: CASSLGPLYEQYF

d_gene: -
len: 14
abundance: -
v_gene: TRBV10-3
j_gene: TRBJ1-2
CDR3nt: TGTGCCATCAGCCTGAGGGACTCTAGCTATGGCTACACCTTC
CDR3aa: CAISLRDSSYGYTF

d_gene: TRBD1
len: 16
abundance: -
v_gene: TRBV7-2
j_gene: TRBJ2-7
CDR3nt: TGTGCCAGCAGCTTAGAGGGGGCAGCTTTTCCCTACGAGCAGTACTTC
CDR3aa: CASSLEGAAFPYEQYF

d_gene: -
len: 15
abundance: -
v_gene: TRBV6-5
j_gene: TRBJ2-1
CDR3nt: TGTGCCAGCGATTTAATAGGTGGGCCCTACAATGAGCAGTTCTTC
CDR3aa: CASDLIGGPYNEQFF

d_gene: -
len: 15
abundance: -
v_gene: TRBV28
j_gene: TRBJ2-7
CDR3nt: TGTGCCAGCAGGGCCTCGTGGCCCTTAACCTACGAGCAGTACTTC
CDR3aa: CASRASWPLTYEQYF

d_gene: -
len: 16
abundance: -
v_gene: TRBV18
j_gene: TRBJ2-7
CDR3nt: TGTGCCAGCTCGCTGATCGAAGTGTACCTTGACTCCGAGCAGTACTTC
CDR3aa: CASSLIEVYLDSEQYF

d_gene: TRBD1
len: 15
abundance: -
v_gene: TRBV9
j_gene: TRBJ1-2
CDR3nt: TGTGCCAGCAGCGTAGGGACAGGGGGGGAGCTCGGCTACACCTTC
CDR3aa: CASSVGTGGELGYTF

d_gene: TRBD2
len: 15
abundance: -
v_gene: TRBV27
j_gene: TRBJ2-7
CDR3nt: TGTGCCAGCAGACAGGGACTAGCGGAGGTTTACGAGCAGTACTTC
CDR3aa: CASRQGLAEVYEQYF

d_gene: -
len: 14
abundance: -
v_gene: TRBV5-1
j_gene: TRBJ2-7
CDR3nt: TGCGCCAGCAGCTTGAACGCAGTTTCCTACGAGCAGTACTTC
CDR3aa: CASSLNAVSYEQYF

d_gene: TRBD1
len: 15
abundance: -
v_gene: TRBV6-5
j_gene: TRBJ1-2
CDR3nt: TGTGCCAGCAGTTACGAGGGACAGGGGGCAGCTGGCTACACCTTC
CDR3aa: CASSYEGQGAAGYTF

d_gene: -
len: 17
abundance: few
v_gene: TRBV6-4
j_gene: TRBJ1-5
CDR3nt: TGTGCCAGCAGTACTTACCGGGGGAAGTCAAGCAATCAGCCCCAGCATTTT
CDR3aa: CASSTYRGKSSNQPQHF

d_gene: TRBD2
len: 17
abundance: -
v_gene: TRBV4-1
j_gene: TRBJ2-3
CDR3nt: TGCGCCAGCAGCCGACCCGGGACTAGCGGGAGCACAGATACGCAGTATTTT
CDR3aa: CASSRPGTSGSTDTQYF

d_gene: TRBD1
len: 14
abundance: -
v_gene: TRBV5-1
j_gene: TRBJ2-3
CDR3nt: TGCGCCAGCAGCTCGGGACAGGGAATAGATACGCAGTATTTT
CDR3aa: CASSSGQGIDTQYF

d_gene: TRBD2
len: 17
abundance: few
v_gene: TRBV5-1
j_gene: TRBJ2-2
CDR3nt: TGCGCCAGCAGCTCCACTAGCGGGAAATTGAACACCGGGGAGCTGTTTTTT
CDR3aa: CASSSTSGKLNTGELFF

d_gene: -
len: 13
abundance: -
v_gene: TRBV7-2
j_gene: TRBJ2-1
CDR3nt: TGTGCCAGCAGCTCGGACTGGATTAATGAGCAGTTCTTC
CDR3aa: CASSSDWINEQFF

d_gene: -
len: 16
abundance: -
v_gene: TRBV18
j_gene: TRBJ1-5
CDR3nt: TGTGCCAGCTCGCTCAATGCCCCGTCGCTAGATCAGCCCCAGCATTTT
CDR3aa: CASSLNAPSLDQPQHF

d_gene: TRBD2
len: 16
abundance: once
v_gene: TRBV5-1
j_gene: TRBJ2-7
CDR3nt: TGCGCCAGCAGCTCCGGGACTAGCGGGATAGGCTACGAGCAGTACTTC
CDR3aa: CASSSGTSGIGYEQYF

d_gene: TRBD1
len: 15
abundance: -
v_gene: TRBV5-1
j_gene: TRBJ1-5
CDR3nt: TGCGCCAGCAGCTTGGACAGGGGCCCTGTTCAGCCCCAGCATTTT
CDR3aa: CASSLDRGPVQPQHF

d_gene: -
len: 15
abundance: -
v_gene: TRBV5-1
j_gene: TRBJ2-3
CDR3nt: TGCGCCAGCAGCCCCGGGCGGGGTCCCGCAGATACGCAGTATTTT
CDR3aa: CASSPGRGPADTQYF

d_gene: -
len: 13
abundance: -
v_gene: TRBV27
j_gene: TRBJ2-7
CDR3nt: TGTGCCAGCAGTTTAGGACTGTCCGACGAGCAGTACTTC
CDR3aa: CASSLGLSDEQYF

d_gene: -
len: 15
abundance: -
v_gene: TRBV5-1
j_gene: TRBJ2-3
CDR3nt: TGCGCCAGCAGCTTGGGGGGCAGGGGATCAGATACGCAGTATTTT
CDR3aa: CASSLGGRGSDTQYF

d_gene: -
len: 13
abundance: -
v_gene: TRBV3-1/TRBV3-2
j_gene: TRBJ1-1
CDR3nt: TGTGCCAGCAGCCAGGGGGGGGGCACTGAAGCTTTCTTT
CDR3aa: CASSQGGGTEAFF

d_gene: -
len: 12
abundance: -
v_gene: TRBV2
j_gene: TRBJ2-7
CDR3nt: TGTGCCAGCAGGGCAGGGGCTCGGGAGCAGTACTTC
CDR3aa: CASRAGAREQYF

d_gene: -
len: 13
abundance: few
v_gene: TRBV29-1
j_gene: TRBJ2-6
CDR3nt: TGCAGCGTAACAGGGTCTGGGGCCAACGTCCTGACTTTC
CDR3aa: CSVTGSGANVLTF

d_gene: -
len: 13
abundance: -
v_gene: TRBV11-2
j_gene: TRBJ2-7
CDR3nt: TGTGCCAGCAGCTTAGTCGTTTTTTACGAGCAGTACTTC
CDR3aa: CASSLVVFYEQYF

d_gene: -
len: 14
abundance: -
v_gene: TRBV7-6
j_gene: TRBJ1-1
CDR3nt: TGTGCCAGCAGCTTAGTAGGGGGGGACACTGAAGCTTTCTTT
CDR3aa: CASSLVGGDTEAFF

d_gene: TRBD2
len: 18
abundance: once
v_gene: TRBV5-5
j_gene: TRBJ2-1
CDR3nt: TGTGCCAGCAGCTTGGTGGGACTAGCGGGAGGGTTGTACAATGAGCAGTTCTTC
CDR3aa: CASSLVGLAGGLYNEQFF

d_gene: -
len: 14
abundance: -
v_gene: TRBV10-3
j_gene: TRBJ2-2
CDR3nt: TGTGCCATCAGTGAGTACAGGGATAACGGGGAGCTGTTTTTT
CDR3aa: CAISEYRDNGELFF

d_gene: TRBD1
len: 19
abundance: -
v_gene: TRBV30
j_gene: TRBJ2-2
CDR3nt: TGTGCCTGGAGTCGGACCCCCCCCCGGACAGGTTTGAGAACCGGGGAGCTGTTTTTT
CDR3aa: CAWSRTPPRTGLRTGELFF

d_gene: TRBD1
len: 15
abundance: once
v_gene: TRBV19
j_gene: TRBJ2-1
CDR3nt: TGTGCCAGTGGATGGACAGGGCATTCCTACAATGAGCAGTTCTTC
CDR3aa: CASGWTGHSYNEQFF

d_gene: TRBD2
len: 16
abundance: -
v_gene: TRBV4-1
j_gene: TRBJ2-3
CDR3nt: TGCGCCAGCAGCCTAGTGGGACTAGCGGGTACAGATACGCAGTATTTT
CDR3aa: CASSLVGLAGTDTQYF

d_gene: -
len: 11
abundance: -
v_gene: TRBV2
j_gene: TRBJ1-4
CDR3nt: TGTGCCAGCAGTTTCCCGGAAAAACTGTTTTTT
CDR3aa: CASSFPEKLFF